The rows below give T cell receptor beta chains drawn from one sample of a study of blood T cells in healthy people across ages. MiXCR was run by TCRdb on the 5' RACE reads, yielding one entry per CDR3 protein. The sample carries around 1,800,000 distinct CDR3 sequences, about 39% recorded once. Sequences were obtained from blood. All receptors come from a human donor in good health. Each CDR3 is given with its conserved first and last residue. The D gene is left open where the match is weak. Size is stated for part of the rows, as once, few or many counts, or as a class when the clone is expanded.

D	size	V	J	CDR3	DNA
.	few	TRBV12-3/TRBV12-4	TRBJ1-1	CASSLGRIEAFF	TGTGCCAGCAGTTTAGGACGGATTGAAGCTTTCTTT
.	.	TRBV9	TRBJ2-5	CGSSVEPGRETQYF	TGTGGCAGCAGCGTAGAACCGGGGAGGGAGACCCAGTACTTC
.	few	TRBV4-3	TRBJ2-3	CASSQDRPGASTDTQYF	TGCGCCAGCAGCCAAGATCGCCCCGGGGCTAGCACAGATACGCAGTATTTT
.	few	TRBV7-2	TRBJ1-1	CASSLGHSTPEAFF	TGTGCCAGCAGCTTGGGACACTCCACGCCTGAAGCTTTCTTT
.	few	TRBV12-3/TRBV12-4	TRBJ2-5	CASSRDLGTQYF	TGTGCCAGCAGCCGGGATTTGGGGACCCAGTACTTC
.	.	TRBV7-2	TRBJ2-1	CASSLSYGAGNEQFF	TGTGCCAGCAGCTTAAGTTACGGGGCAGGCAATGAGCAGTTCTTC
TRBD1	few	TRBV28	TRBJ1-1	CASSLLGLRTGGKTEAFF	TGTGCCAGCAGTTTATTAGGTTTAAGGACAGGGGGGAAGACTGAAGCTTTCTTT
.	.	TRBV20-1	TRBJ1-2	CSARGSGGYTF	TGCAGTGCCAGGGGTTCTGGCGGCTACACCTTC
.	.	TRBV24-1	TRBJ1-2	CATSDLHYGYTF	TGTGCCACCAGTGATTTACACTATGGCTACACCTTC
TRBD2	few	TRBV18	TRBJ2-5	CASSPTLERGVVQETQYF	TGTGCCAGCTCACCTACCCTGGAGCGGGGGGTCGTTCAAGAGACCCAGTACTTC
TRBD1	.	TRBV3-1	TRBJ2-5	CASSSQTGGATYGETQYF	TGTGCCAGCAGCTCCCAGACAGGGGGCGCGACGTATGGAGAGACCCAGTACTTC
.	.	TRBV7-2	TRBJ1-5	CASSSGDLWGNQPQHF	TGTGCCAGCAGCTCCGGGGACCTTTGGGGCAATCAGCCCCAGCATTTT
TRBD1	few	TRBV29-1	TRBJ1-2	CSGETGDSYGYTF	TGCAGCGGGGAGACAGGGGATTCCTATGGCTACACCTTC
.	.	TRBV11-2	TRBJ2-1	CASSSPRGLRDEQFF	TGTGCCAGCAGTTCCCCACGGGGGTTAAGAGATGAGCAGTTCTTC
TRBD1	.	TRBV20-1	TRBJ1-2	CSARDPGQGYGYTF	TGCAGTGCTAGGGACCCGGGACAGGGATACGGCTACACCTTC
TRBD1	.	TRBV7-2	TRBJ1-2	CASSPGQVGSYGYTF	TGTGCCAGCAGCCCAGGACAGGTTGGAAGCTATGGCTACACCTTC
.	many	TRBV29-1	TRBJ2-3	CSVRGPSTDTQYF	TGCAGCGTCAGGGGACCATCTACAGATACGCAGTATTTT
TRBD1	few	TRBV7-2	TRBJ1-1	CASSWGGQGNTEAFF	TGTGCCAGCAGCTGGGGGGGACAGGGGAACACTGAAGCTTTCTTT
.	.	TRBV18	TRBJ2-2	CASSPRTLRDLNTGELFF	TGTGCCAGCTCACCTAGGACCCTGAGGGATCTTAACACCGGGGAGCTGTTTTTT
TRBD1	few	TRBV3-1	TRBJ1-2	CASSPTGGSAGYTF	TGTGCCAGCAGCCCGACAGGGGGGTCCGCTGGCTACACCTTC
.	.	TRBV6-1	TRBJ1-2	CATLMDGRNYGYTF	TGTGCCACCCTTATGGACGGACGAAACTATGGCTACACCTTC
.	.	TRBV20-1	TRBJ2-5	CSATLLRGQETQYF	TGCAGTGCTACTCTCCTTAGGGGGCAAGAGACCCAGTACTTC
.	.	TRBV4-1	TRBJ2-7	CASSQVWPAAYEQYF	TGCGCCAGCAGCCAAGTTTGGCCCGCCGCGTACGAGCAGTACTTC
TRBD2	few	TRBV20-1	TRBJ2-1	CSARPLTSGGYNEQFF	TGCAGTGCTAGACCTCTTACTAGCGGGGGTTACAATGAGCAGTTCTTC
.	.	TRBV4-3	TRBJ1-4	CASSPNAAPTNEKLFF	TGCGCCAGCAGCCCAAACGCCGCCCCAACTAATGAAAAACTGTTTTTT
.	.	TRBV20-1	TRBJ2-5	CSAGRDQLETQYF	TGCAGTGCAGGACGCGATCAACTGGAGACCCAGTACTTC
TRBD2	many	TRBV6-4	TRBJ2-3	CASSASGGSTDTQYF	TGTGCCAGCAGTGCTAGCGGGGGGTCCACAGATACGCAGTATTTT
.	few	TRBV20-1	TRBJ2-7	CSASRTESYEQYF	TGCAGTGCTAGCCGGACGGAGTCCTACGAGCAGTACTTC
.	.	TRBV7-9	TRBJ2-1	CASSYLMAAQETQFF	TGTGCCAGCAGCTACCTAATGGCAGCCCAAGAGACCCAGTTCTTC
.	.	TRBV7-2	TRBJ2-7	CATQMGAYEQYF	TGTGCCACCCAGATGGGTGCCTACGAGCAGTACTTC
.	.	TRBV7-3	TRBJ2-6	CASSLSARGDGANVLTF	TGTGCCAGCAGCTTATCGGCTCGGGGCGACGGGGCCAACGTCCTGACTTTC
.	few	TRBV24-1	TRBJ2-1	CATSDLVSSGVHNEQFF	TGTGCCACCAGTGATTTAGTATCCTCAGGGGTGCACAATGAGCAGTTCTTC
.	few	TRBV4-1	TRBJ1-2	CASSQDLRPLLGYTF	TGCGCCAGCAGCCAAGATCTCAGGCCTTTGTTGGGCTACACCTTC
TRBD1	.	TRBV12-3/TRBV12-4	TRBJ2-1	CASRKNRGSSYNEQFF	TGTGCCAGCAGGAAGAACAGGGGAAGCTCCTACAATGAGCAGTTCTTC
.	few	TRBV12-3/TRBV12-4	TRBJ1-4	CASSSGAVNEKLFF	TGTGCCAGCAGTTCTGGGGCAGTGAATGAAAAACTGTTTTTT
.	.	TRBV7-9	TRBJ2-7	CASSSDGSYEQYF	TGTGCCAGCAGCTCTGACGGATCCTACGAGCAGTACTTC
.	.	TRBV4-3	TRBJ2-7	CASSQGNIGYEQYF	TGCGCCAGCAGCCAAGGCAACATAGGCTACGAGCAGTACTTC
.	few	TRBV4-2	TRBJ2-7	CASSLLRGQGNYEQYF	TGTGCCAGCAGCCTCCTACGGGGGCAGGGTAACTACGAGCAGTACTTC
TRBD1	.	TRBV7-9	TRBJ1-1	CASTARTGRNTEAFF	TGTGCCAGCACCGCCCGGACAGGGAGGAACACTGAAGCTTTCTTT
.	many	TRBV12-3/TRBV12-4	TRBJ1-1	CASSWRGNTEAFF	TGTGCCAGCAGTTGGCGGGGGAACACTGAAGCTTTCTTT
.	.	TRBV7-6	TRBJ2-3	CASSIDAAGVTGPVDTQYF	TGTGCCAGCAGCATAGACGCGGCTGGGGTAACCGGGCCGGTGGATACGCAGTATTTT
.	few	TRBV28	TRBJ2-1	CASGGGVNNDAQFF	TGTGCCAGCGGGGGTGGGGTAAACAATGACGCGCAGTTCTTC
.	.	TRBV5-4	TRBJ2-5	CASSLSGHETQYF	TGTGCCAGCAGCTTGTCAGGGCATGAGACCCAGTACTTC
.	few	TRBV29-1	TRBJ2-7	CSVVLDEQYF	TGCAGCGTTGTTCTCGACGAGCAGTACTTC
TRBD2	.	TRBV9	TRBJ2-2	CAGSGTQGNTGELFF	TGTGCCGGCAGCGGGACTCAGGGGAACACCGGGGAGCTGTTTTTT
.	.	TRBV12-3/TRBV12-4	TRBJ2-5	CASMGDTEETQYF	TGTGCCAGCATGGGGGACACTGAAGAGACCCAGTACTTC
.	.	TRBV6-5	TRBJ2-5	CASSYSRSVSRGLQETQYF	TGTGCCAGCAGTTACTCGCGGTCGGTTTCGAGGGGGTTGCAAGAGACCCAGTACTTC
.	few	TRBV10-3	TRBJ1-2	CAIRSDLRHGYTF	TGTGCCATCAGATCCGACTTACGCCATGGCTACACCTTC
.	.	TRBV7-2	TRBJ1-5	CASSFGATSNQPQHF	TGTGCCAGCAGCTTTGGGGCGACGAGCAATCAGCCCCAGCATTTT
TRBD1	few	TRBV6-2/TRBV6-3	TRBJ1-2	CASSYSDRANGYTF	TGTGCCAGCAGTTACAGCGACAGGGCTAATGGCTACACCTTC
.	.	TRBV28	TRBJ2-4	CASSAHRSAKNIQYF	TGTGCCAGCAGCGCTCATAGGTCCGCCAAAAACATTCAGTACTTC
.	.	TRBV27	TRBJ1-6	CASSSRNVGRTVINNSPLHF	TGTGCCAGCAGTTCCAGGAACGTCGGCAGAACCGTAATTAATAATTCACCCCTCCACTTT
.	.	TRBV2	TRBJ1-2	CASKLQGVYGYTF	TGTGCCAGCAAACTCCAAGGGGTCTATGGCTACACCTTC
.	.	TRBV29-1	TRBJ1-2	CSAEEGPYYTF	TGCAGCGCTGAAGAGGGGCCTTACTACACCTTC
.	few	TRBV7-8	TRBJ2-1	CASSPSAEGEQFF	TGTGCCAGCAGCCCCAGTGCGGAGGGTGAGCAGTTCTTC
.	.	TRBV6-5	TRBJ2-1	CASSDHAYNEQFF	TGTGCCAGCAGCGACCATGCTTACAATGAGCAGTTCTTC
.	.	TRBV20-1	TRBJ1-1	CSARSTTEAFF	TGCAGTGCTAGAAGCACCACTGAAGCTTTCTTT
TRBD2	.	TRBV7-9	TRBJ2-5	CASSLGLAGGQQETQYF	TGTGCCAGCAGCTTGGGACTAGCGGGGGGTCAACAAGAGACCCAGTACTTC